This paragraph reports one T cell receptor (beta chain). Its specificity is not known. This entry comes from a study of T cell responses to AZD1222 COVID-19 vaccine. The study, taken as a whole, reports: The repertoires were collected only after the peak T cell response. Clonal diversity may have been underestimated in mostly white British donors. Spike regions recognized by vaccine-associated CD4 TCRs spanned the protein, led by 160-218 and 743-854.

The data were produced by immunoSEQ multiplex PCR, yet TCRdb's version contains in-frame clones alone and is incomplete. The sample holds roughly 170,000 clones, 88% seen once. The germline gives CDR1 MDHEN, CDR2 SYDVKM. The CDR3 is made up of 15 amino acids. V shed 7 bases, J shed 2 bases, and the junction held 8 bases outside the gene matches. The TCR was taken from an adult in good health. This specimen consisted of peripheral blood, obtained on day 0 of AZD1222 vaccination. The chain joins TRBV28 to TRBJ2-1; 7 bases match TRBD1. The CDR3 sequence is CASTTGTVTYNEQFF. CDR3 bases: TGTGCCAGCACTACCGGGACAGTGACCTACAATGAGCAGTTCTTC.